The entry that follows covers one T cell receptor (beta chain) sequence. The data were obtained in a study of blood T cell repertoires in COVID-19. Turning to the study itself: Samples taken during acute and convalescent COVID-19 were collected in the United States, Italy and Spain. Sources were T cells, B-cell-depleted T cells, or PBMCs; the material itself was cDNA or gDNA.

Original methodology: Estimation of nucleated cell counts relied on the amplification of reference gene primers. Clones were read by immunoSEQ multiplex PCR, and TCRdb kept only the in-frame ones, dropping some. That table furnishes V, J and clone size, whereas the DNA furnished D and trimming. The table records over 85,000 clones, 76% of them present only once. V was pared by 5 bases and J by 0 bases, with 4 bases between. This CDR3 spans 12 amino acids. Germline assignment: CDR1 MNHEY and CDR2 SVGAGI. Sequenced input: peripheral blood. The source of this sequence is a woman over 75 with acute or convalescent COVID-19. This chain joins TRBV6-5 and TRBJ1-2, with unresolved D. The CDR3: CASSPTNYGYTF. Here the CDR3 DNA reads TGTGCCAGCAGTCCAACTAACTATGGCTACACCTTC.